A single sample is the source of the 21 T cell receptor beta chains below, sequenced in a study of cytomegalovirus exposure and HLA in healthy donors. PCR was performed using 60 Vbeta and 13 Jbeta primers. TCRdb's table, derived via immunoSEQ multiplex PCR, lists solely in-frame clones and lacks some. This repertoire shows about 140,000 clones, about four fifths found once; its top ten account for 0.9% to 1.2%. Sequenced: PBMCs. These receptor sequences come from a male donor in good health and CMV-seronegative.

The chain joins TRBV6-1 to TRBJ1-5, with D uncertain. The V end was cut by 2 bases, the J end by 5 bases, with 13 bases between. Germline loops: CDR1 MNHNS, CDR2 SASEGT. The CDR3 has 15 residues. The CDR3 nucleotides read TGTGCCAGCAGTGAACATAGCGGTGGGGATCAGCCCCAGCATTTT. Translation: CASSEHSGGDQPQHF.

The CDR3 spells CASGGRGTGNQPQHF. CDR3 sequence (DNA): TGTGCCAGTGGTGGCAGGGGGACAGGGAACCAGCCCCAGCATTTT. This chain connects TRBV19 to TRBJ1-5; 9 bases match TRBD1. The CDR3 is 15 residues long. In germline, CDR1 is LNHDA, CDR2 SQIVND (reference sequence). After removal of 8 bases from V and 7 bases from J, the junction contained 12 bases not matched to a gene.

This clone was seen once. This chain uses TRBV9 with TRBJ2-1; 10 positions match TRBD2. Germline lookup yields CDR1 SGDLS and CDR2 YYNGEE. V was pared by 3 bases and J by 8 bases, with 8 bases of the junction left unmatched. The CDR3 consists of 15 residues. The CDR3 loop is CASSAERGGRDEQFF. CDR3 bases: TGTGCCAGCAGCGCCGAGCGGGGGGGCCGGGATGAGCAGTTCTTC.

The chain carries TRBV7-8 and TRBJ1-2; maybe TRBD1 (5 bases). Trimming stripped 1 base from V and 3 bases from J, with 15 bases between. Germline CDR1 is SGHVS and CDR2 is FQNEAQ. This CDR3 region has 16 residues. The CDR3, as DNA: TGTGCCAGCAGCTTAGTATTTGGAGGGGTTGACTATGGCTACACCTTC. Translating gives CASSLVFGGVDYGYTF. Supplemented by reference TRBV7-8 and TRBJ1-2, the full variable domain reads GAGVSQSPRYKVAKRGQDVALRCDPISGHVSLFWYQQALGQGPEFLTYFQNEAQLDKSGLPSDRFFAERPEGSVSTLKIQRTQQEDSAVYLCASSLVFGGVDYGYTFGSGTRLTVV.

The CDR3 loop reads CASSGDRTKGTDTQYF. The CDR3 DNA follows: TGCGCCAGCAGCGGCGACCGGACTAAGGGCACAGATACGCAGTATTTT. The chain is built from TRBV5-1 and TRBJ2-3, with D possibly being TRBD2 (6 bases). The CDR3 is 16 amino acids. V was trimmed by 4 bases and J by 1 base, leaving 16 bases between them. CDR1 and CDR2 (germline): SGHRS, YFSETQ.

The rearrangement links TRBV7-6 to TRBJ2-5, with D possibly being TRBD1 (5 bases). The CDR3 sequence is 15 residues long. In germline, CDR1 is SGHVS, CDR2 FNYEAQ. Trimming left V 0 bases short and J 3 bases short, with 11 bases between. The CDR3 spells CASSLAGQGEETQYF. CDR3 coding DNA: TGTGCCAGCAGCTTAGCAGGGCAGGGTGAAGAGACCCAGTACTTC.

The chain joins TRBV5-1 to TRBJ2-5; a weak D match, TRBD1 (5 bases). The germline V gene has CDR1 SGHRS and CDR2 YFSETQ. CDR3 size: 16 residues. The V end was cut by 0 bases, the J end by 10 bases, with 22 bases between. Written as DNA, the CDR3 is TGCGCCAGCAGCTTGGCCGGTAGGCAAAGGGAAGGGGTCCAGTACTTC. This translates into CASSLAGRQREGVQYF.

The J gene is TRBJ2-5, the V gene TRBV4-2, with D possibly matching TRBD2 (5 bases). The ends were cut back, 0 bases at V and 5 bases at J, with 13 bases in the middle. This CDR3 is built from 15 residues. Germline CDR1 and CDR2: LGHNA and YNFKEQ. The CDR3 is CASSQDPGREETQYF. The DNA for the CDR3 is TGTGCCAGCAGCCAAGATCCGGGTAGGGAGGAGACCCAGTACTTC.

The V gene is TRBV30, the J gene TRBJ1-1; D unclear. Germline assignment: CDR1 GTSNPN and CDR2 SVGIG (reference sequence). The V end lost 5 bases, the J end lost 7 bases, and 14 bases lay between the germline ends. CDR3 length equals 12 residues. The CDR3 DNA reads as TGTGCCTGGTCAACAGAATTCGGTGAAGCTTTCTTT. This encodes CAWSTEFGEAFF.

The chain joins TRBV9 to TRBJ2-1; TRBD1 aligns across 9 bases. Germline V CDR1 and CDR2: SGDLS, YYNGEE. V gave up 3 bases and J gave up 1 base; unmatched junction bases: 5. The CDR3 extends over 16 amino acids. CDR3 nucleotides: TGTGCCAGCAGCGCCTTGACAGGGGGTTCCTACAATGAGCAGTTCTTC. Translation gives CASSALTGGSYNEQFF.

The chain couples TRBV4-3 to TRBJ2-2; D is perhaps TRBD1 (7 bases). Per germline, CDR1 LGHNA and CDR2 YSLEER. The CDR3 covers 14 residues. V lost 3 bases, J lost 6 bases, and 11 bases lay in between. The CDR3: CASSHTGEAGELFF. CDR3 nucleotide sequence: TGCGCCAGCAGCCATACAGGGGAGGCCGGGGAGCTGTTTTTT.

This clone was recorded once. The rearrangement links TRBV27 to TRBJ2-7; TRBD2 matches 11 bases. The CDR3 length is 16 residues. CDR1 is MNHEY and CDR2 is SMNVEV in the germline V gene (reference sequence). The V segment lost 0 bases and the J segment 1 base; nucleotides outside the gene matches: 2. The CDR3 region has the DNA TGTGCCAGCAGTTTATCCGCTAGCGGGGGGTCCTACGAGCAGTACTTC. Its translation: CASSLSASGGSYEQYF.

The chain combines TRBV5-1 with TRBJ1-5; maybe TRBD1 (5 bases). This CDR3 region has 14 residues. The V gene's germline CDR1 is SGHRS and CDR2 YFSETQ. Between the trimmed V and J ends, which lost 2 bases and 5 bases, there was a span of 11 bases. CDR3 in DNA: TGCGCCAGCAGCTTACAGGAAGGGGATCAGCCCCAGCATTTT. It codes for CASSLQEGDQPQHF.

The chain has TRBV11-2 and TRBJ1-3, with D perhaps TRBD1 (5 bases). Trimming removed 5 bases at V and 4 bases at J, with 21 bases between. CDR1 SGHAT and CDR2 FQNNGV come from the germline V gene. This CDR3 is 17 amino acids long. CDR3 bases: TGTGCCAGCAGCGGCCGGCGGCAGGGCGGTGGCGGAAACACCATATATTTT. Translating it yields CASSGRRQGGGGNTIYF.

The gene calls are TRBV12-5 and TRBJ2-2, with D perhaps matching TRBD2 (5 bases). Trimming cost V 6 bases and J 2 bases, with 13 bases left between them. Per germline, CDR1 LGHNT and CDR2 FRNRAP. This CDR3 spans 15 amino acids. The CDR3, as DNA: TGTGCTAGTGGAGATGGACTGGGAAACACCGGGGAGCTGTTTTTT. Residues: CASGDGLGNTGELFF.

The rearrangement links TRBV7-2 to TRBJ2-5; the match to TRBD2 covers 9 bases. CDR3 length: 15 amino acids. The ends lost 5 bases at V and 7 bases at J; junction bases unmatched: 11. Germline V gives CDR1 SGHTA, CDR2 FQGNSA. The chain's CDR3 is CASSPRRGGGVTQYF. The CDR3 region has the DNA TGTGCCAGCAGCCCAAGGCGGGGGGGCGGGGTGACCCAGTACTTC.

The rearrangement uses TRBV30 and TRBJ2-3; D might be TRBD2 (6 bases). The CDR3 covers 13 residues. Trimming cost V 5 bases and J 5 bases, with 14 bases left between them. Germline lookup yields CDR1 GTSNPN and CDR2 SVGIG (reference sequence). The DNA for the CDR3 is TGTGCCTGGGGGGGGAATCGACTAGATACGCAGTATTTT. Protein product: CAWGGNRLDTQYF.

As DNA, the CDR3 is TGTGCCAGCAGCTTTCGACAGTTTATGAACACTGAAGCTTTCTTT. Protein sequence: CASSFRQFMNTEAFF. The V call is TRBV5-5, the J call TRBJ1-1; a possible D gene is TRBD1 (5 bases). V dropped 2 bases and J dropped 0 bases, with 11 bases sitting between them. This CDR3 comprises 15 residues. Per the germline V gene, CDR1 is SGHKS and CDR2 is YYEKEE (reference sequence). The whole variable domain, filled in from reference TRBV5-5 and TRBJ1-1, reads DAGVTQSPTHLIKTRGQQVTLRCSPISGHKSVSWYQQVLGQGPQFIFQYYEKEERGRGNFPDRFSARQFPNYSSELNVNALLLGDSALYLCASSFRQFMNTEAFFGQGTRLTVV.

V and J are TRBV7-9 and TRBJ1-2; 7 bases agree with TRBD1. The V gene's germline CDR1 is SEHNR and CDR2 FQNEAQ (reference sequence). The CDR3 runs to 13 residues. Trimming took 5 bases from V and 4 from J; bases not matched to a gene: 4. DNA for the CDR3: TGTGCCAGCAGCCAGGACAGGATCTATGGCTACACCTTC. It translates to CASSQDRIYGYTF.

J is TRBJ2-3 and V is TRBV7-9, with a possible D match to TRBD2 (6 bases). The CDR3 contains 16 residues. Between the trimmed V and J ends, which lost 5 bases and 4 bases, there was a span of 19 bases. Germline CDR1 reads SEHNR; CDR2 reads FQNEAQ (reference sequence). The chain's CDR3 is CASSPVGGVYSDTQYF. In DNA, the CDR3 is TGTGCCAGCAGCCCAGTGGGCGGGGTTTACTCAGATACGCAGTATTTT.

This CDR3 is CSVAGTGGKETEAFF. The CDR3 nucleotides are TGCAGCGTGGCCGGGACAGGGGGCAAGGAAACTGAAGCTTTCTTT. The chain uses TRBV29-1 and TRBJ1-1; 12 nucleotides match TRBD1. Germline assignment: CDR1 SQVTM and CDR2 ANQGSEA. The CDR3 consists of 15 residues. Trimming took 6 bases from V and 5 from J; bases not matched to a gene: 10.